The 9 T cell receptor beta chains in this list originate from one sample, sequenced in a study of regulatory T cells in long-lasting Graves disease. Time point specified: persistent/refractory GD, antithyroid drugs over 5 years with positive TRAb. PBMC-extracted RNA yielded the TCR library. CDR3 regions were amplified by Arm-PCR using iRepertoire HTBI primers to build TCR beta libraries. MiXCR was run by TCRdb on the multiplex PCR reads, yielding one entry per CDR3 protein. The data show about 430,000 distinct CDR3 sequences, with roughly a fifth seen just once and roughly an eighth held by the top ten. Sequencing used peripheral blood mononuclear cells (PBMCs), obtained when the disease was refractory, from a patient treated with antithyroid drugs. Receptors originate from a female donor with Graves disease.

This clonotype was found a few times. The chain is built from TRBV4-1 and TRBJ2-5, with 10 bases identical to TRBD2. V dropped 3 bases and J dropped 4; count of bases not matched to a gene: 14. The CDR3 runs to 18 residues. In germline, CDR1 is MGHRA, CDR2 YSYEKL. In DNA, the CDR3 is TGCGCCAGCAGCCATGGGGGAGCGGGAGGGCATGGGGGAGAGACCCAGTACTTC. Translation: CASSHGGAGGHGGETQYF.

About this clonotype itself: The missing conserved phenylalanine or tryptophan at the end of this CDR3 makes a read error likely. The chain carries TRBV15 and TRBJ1-5; the match to TRBD1 covers 9 bases. V trimming: 5 bases; J trimming: 1 base; junction bases outside the gene matches: 12. CDR1 is LNHNV and CDR2 is YYDKDF in the germline V gene (reference sequence). There are 18 residues in the CDR3. This chain's CDR3 is CATSDPRDRVDSNQPQHS. The CDR3 DNA reads as TGTGCCACCAGCGACCCCCGGGACAGGGTGGACAGCAATCAGCCCCAGCATTCT.

As concerns this clonotype: A far larger clone differs by one base, so this is likely a read error. V is TRBV28 and J is TRBJ1-2; D remains unclear. The CDR3 length is 13 residues. Germline loops: CDR1 MDHEN, CDR2 SYDVKM. Written as DNA, the CDR3 is TGTGCCGGCAGTCCCGACCCAAACTATGGCTACACCTTC. Translated, it gives CAGSPDPNYGYTF.

This clonotype has a handful of counts. The chain joins TRBV20-1 to TRBJ2-7; the match to TRBD2 covers 14 bases. The CDR3 spans 15 residues. Germline V gene data show CDR1 as DFQATT and CDR2 as SNEGSKA (reference sequence). With 5 bases clipped from V and 6 bases from J, the junction kept 9 bases outside the gene matches. The CDR3 sequence: CSAHGGTSGSREQYF. CDR3 bases: TGCAGTGCTCACGGAGGGACTAGCGGGAGTCGCGAGCAGTACTTC.

A note on this clonotype: This may arise from a read error, as a much more abundant clone is one base away. The chain joins TRBV2 to TRBJ2-7, with D perhaps being TRBD1 or TRBD2 (5 bases each). There are 16 residues in the CDR3. The ends were cut back, 1 base at V and 2 bases at J, with 15 bases in the middle. CDR1 SNHLY and CDR2 FYNNEI come from the germline V gene. The CDR3 bases are TGTGCCAGCAGTGAAGATCTGGGGGTAAAACCCTACGAGCAGTACTTC. Translated: CASSEDLGVKPYEQYF.

This clonotype came up a few times. The V and J genes are TRBV4-1 and TRBJ2-7; D may match TRBD1 or TRBD2 (6 bases each). Germline V gene sequence: CDR1 MGHRA, CDR2 YSYEKL. Trimming cost V 6 bases and J 2 bases, with 11 bases left between them. The CDR3 is made up of 13 amino acids. The CDR3 DNA is TGCGCCAGCAGGAAGGGGGGAACCTACGAGCAGTACTTC. This encodes CASRKGGTYEQYF.

This clonotype came up many times. The chain uses TRBV7-8 and TRBJ1-5; possible D gene TRBD1, 5 bases. The V and J ends lost 4 bases and 4 bases respectively, with 14 bases between them. CDR1 is SGHVS, CDR2 FQNEAQ, per germline. This CDR3 comprises 15 residues. Here the CDR3 reads CASSWGGEGNQPQHF. DNA for the CDR3: TGTGCCAGCAGCTGGGGCGGGGAAGGTAATCAGCCCCAGCATTTT.

The chain recombines TRBV13 with TRBJ2-3; TRBD2 aligns across 16 bases. Germline trimming cut 4 bases from V and 4 bases from J; bases unmatched to any gene: 5. In germline, CDR1 is PRHDT, CDR2 FYEKMQ (reference sequence). CDR3 length equals 17 residues. CDR3 sequence reads: CASSSGTSGRAADTQYF. The CDR3 DNA sequence: TGTGCCAGCAGCTCAGGGACTAGCGGGAGGGCCGCAGATACGCAGTATTTT.

The rearrangement joins TRBV19 to TRBJ1-5; D might be TRBD1 (6 bases). Per germline, CDR1 LNHDA and CDR2 SQIVND (reference sequence). Trimming removed 3 bases at V and 7 bases at J, with 10 bases between. This CDR3 contains 13 residues. CDR3 DNA sequence: TGTGCCAGTAGTATCACAGGGACCCAGCCCCAGCATTTT. Its translation is CASSITGTQPQHF.